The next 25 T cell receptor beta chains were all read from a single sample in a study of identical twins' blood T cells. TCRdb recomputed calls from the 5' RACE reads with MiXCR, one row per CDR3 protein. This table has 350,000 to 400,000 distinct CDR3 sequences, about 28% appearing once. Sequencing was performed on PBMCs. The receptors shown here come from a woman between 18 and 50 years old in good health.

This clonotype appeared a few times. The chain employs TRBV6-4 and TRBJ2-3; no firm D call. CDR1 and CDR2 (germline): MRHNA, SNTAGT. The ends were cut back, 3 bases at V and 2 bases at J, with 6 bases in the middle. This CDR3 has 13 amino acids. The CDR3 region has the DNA TGTGCCAGCAGTGATGGGGACACAGATACGCAGTATTTT. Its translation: CASSDGDTDTQYF.

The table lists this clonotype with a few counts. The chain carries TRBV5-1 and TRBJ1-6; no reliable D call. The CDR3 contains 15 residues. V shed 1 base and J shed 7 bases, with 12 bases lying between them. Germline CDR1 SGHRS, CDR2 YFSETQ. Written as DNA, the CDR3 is TGCGCCAGCAGCTTGACCTCAGGTCAGAATTCACCCCTCCACTTT. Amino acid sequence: CASSLTSGQNSPLHF. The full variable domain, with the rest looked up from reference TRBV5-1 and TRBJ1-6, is KAGVTQTPRYLIKTRGQQVTLSCSPISGHRSVSWYQQTPGQGLQFLFEYFSETQRNKGNFPGRFSGRQFSNSRSEMNVSTLELGDSALYLCASSLTSGQNSPLHFGNGTRLTVT.

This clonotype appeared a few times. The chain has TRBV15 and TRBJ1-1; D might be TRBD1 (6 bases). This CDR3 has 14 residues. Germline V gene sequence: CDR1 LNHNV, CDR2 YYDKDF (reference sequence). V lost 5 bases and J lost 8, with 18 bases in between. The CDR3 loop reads CATSPTADRIEAFF. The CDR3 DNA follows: TGTGCCACCAGCCCTACCGCTGACAGGATCGAAGCTTTCTTT.

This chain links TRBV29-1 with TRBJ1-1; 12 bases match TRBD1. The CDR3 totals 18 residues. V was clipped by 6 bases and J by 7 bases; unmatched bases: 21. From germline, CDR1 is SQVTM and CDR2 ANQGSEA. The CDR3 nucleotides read TGCAGCGTCCTACCGGGACAGGGGGCGCGCGGGGTCCCTAATGAAGCTTTCTTT. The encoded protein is CSVLPGQGARGVPNEAFF.

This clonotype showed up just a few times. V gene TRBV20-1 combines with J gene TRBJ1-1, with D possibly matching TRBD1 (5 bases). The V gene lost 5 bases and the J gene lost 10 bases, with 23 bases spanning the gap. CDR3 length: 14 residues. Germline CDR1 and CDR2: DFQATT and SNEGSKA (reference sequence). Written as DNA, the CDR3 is TGCAGTGCTTTACCCGGGACGCTCGGGCGGGGAGCTTTCTTT. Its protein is CSALPGTLGRGAFF.

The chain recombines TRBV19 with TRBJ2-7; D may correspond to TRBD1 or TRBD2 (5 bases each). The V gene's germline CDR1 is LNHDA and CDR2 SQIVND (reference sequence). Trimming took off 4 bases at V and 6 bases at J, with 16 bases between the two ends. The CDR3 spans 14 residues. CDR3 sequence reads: CASSTSGTYSEQYF. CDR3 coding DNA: TGTGCCAGTAGTACTTCCGGGACCTACAGCGAGCAGTACTTC.

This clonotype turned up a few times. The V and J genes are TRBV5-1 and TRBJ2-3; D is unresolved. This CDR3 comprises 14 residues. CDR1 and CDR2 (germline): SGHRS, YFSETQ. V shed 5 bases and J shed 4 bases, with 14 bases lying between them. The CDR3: CASSPSTRADTQYF. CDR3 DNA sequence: TGCGCCAGCAGTCCCAGTACCCGGGCAGATACGCAGTATTTT.

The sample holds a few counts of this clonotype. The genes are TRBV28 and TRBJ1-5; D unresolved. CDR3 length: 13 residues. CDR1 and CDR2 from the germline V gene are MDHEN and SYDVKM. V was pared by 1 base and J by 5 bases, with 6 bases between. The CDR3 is CASSLFGDQPQHF. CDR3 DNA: TGTGCCAGCAGTTTATTCGGTGATCAGCCCCAGCATTTT.

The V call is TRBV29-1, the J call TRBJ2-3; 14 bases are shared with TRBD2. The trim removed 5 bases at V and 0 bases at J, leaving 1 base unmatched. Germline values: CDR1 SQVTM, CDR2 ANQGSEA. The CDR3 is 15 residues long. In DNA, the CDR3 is TGCAGCGTTCGACTAGCGGGGGGGAGCACAGATACGCAGTATTTT. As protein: CSVRLAGGSTDTQYF.

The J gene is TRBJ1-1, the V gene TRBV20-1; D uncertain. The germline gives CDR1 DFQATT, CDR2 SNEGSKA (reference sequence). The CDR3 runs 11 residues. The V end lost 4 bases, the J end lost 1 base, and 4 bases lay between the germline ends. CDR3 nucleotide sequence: TGCAGTGCTACAGCGAACACTGAAGCTTTCTTT. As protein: CSATANTEAFF.

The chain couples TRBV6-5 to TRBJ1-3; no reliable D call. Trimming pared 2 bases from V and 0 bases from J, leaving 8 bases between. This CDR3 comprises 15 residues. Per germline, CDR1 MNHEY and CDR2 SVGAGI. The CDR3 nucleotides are TGTGCCAGCAGTTACGATCTCAGCTCTGGAAACACCATATATTTT. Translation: CASSYDLSSGNTIYF.

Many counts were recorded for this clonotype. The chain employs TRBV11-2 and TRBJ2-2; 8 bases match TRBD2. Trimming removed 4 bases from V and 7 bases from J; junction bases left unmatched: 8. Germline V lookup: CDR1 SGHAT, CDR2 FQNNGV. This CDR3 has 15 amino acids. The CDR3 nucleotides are TGTGCCAGCAGCTCTCACGCCACTAGCGGCGGGGAGCTGTTTTTT. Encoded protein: CASSSHATSGGELFF.

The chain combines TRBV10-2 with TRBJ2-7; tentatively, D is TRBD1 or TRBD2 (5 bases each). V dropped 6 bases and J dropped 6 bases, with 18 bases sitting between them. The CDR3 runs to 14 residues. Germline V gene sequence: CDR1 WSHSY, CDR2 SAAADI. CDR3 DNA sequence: TGCGCCAGCAGGGAAGATGGGGGTACGGTCGAGCAGTACTTC. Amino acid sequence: CASREDGGTVEQYF.

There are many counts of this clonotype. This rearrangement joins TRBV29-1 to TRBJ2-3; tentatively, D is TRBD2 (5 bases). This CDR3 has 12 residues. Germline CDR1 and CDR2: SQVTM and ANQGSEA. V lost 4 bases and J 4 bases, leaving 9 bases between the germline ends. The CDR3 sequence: CSVGGYSDTQYF. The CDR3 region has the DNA TGCAGCGTTGGCGGGTATTCAGATACGCAGTATTTT.

As DNA, the CDR3 is TGCGCCAGCAGCTTGGGGGGACAGGGCGATGGCTACACCTTC. Translated: CASSLGGQGDGYTF. The chain employs TRBV5-1 and TRBJ1-2; TRBD1 matches at 9 bases. The CDR3 covers 14 residues. Germline assignment: CDR1 SGHRS and CDR2 YFSETQ. Trimming took 0 bases from V and 6 from J; bases not matched to a gene: 3.

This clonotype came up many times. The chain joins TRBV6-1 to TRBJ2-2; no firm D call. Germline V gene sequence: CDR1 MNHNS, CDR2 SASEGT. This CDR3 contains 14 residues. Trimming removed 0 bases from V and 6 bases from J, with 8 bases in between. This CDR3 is CASSEAEWAGELFF. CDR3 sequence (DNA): TGTGCCAGCAGTGAAGCGGAATGGGCCGGGGAGCTGTTTTTT.

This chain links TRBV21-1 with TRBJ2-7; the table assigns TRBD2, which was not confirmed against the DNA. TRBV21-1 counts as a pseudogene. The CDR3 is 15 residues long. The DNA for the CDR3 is TGTGCCAGCAGCAAAGGAACTAGCGGGAGCCACGAGCAGTACTTC. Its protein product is CASSKGTSGSHEQYF.

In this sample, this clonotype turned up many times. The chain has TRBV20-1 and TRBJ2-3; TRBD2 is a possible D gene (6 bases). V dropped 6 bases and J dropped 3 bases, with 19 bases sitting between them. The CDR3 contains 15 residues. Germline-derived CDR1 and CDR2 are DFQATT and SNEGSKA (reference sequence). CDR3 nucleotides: TGCAGTGCCCCTAAAGTGCTTAGCGGTACAGATACGCAGTATTTT. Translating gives CSAPKVLSGTDTQYF.

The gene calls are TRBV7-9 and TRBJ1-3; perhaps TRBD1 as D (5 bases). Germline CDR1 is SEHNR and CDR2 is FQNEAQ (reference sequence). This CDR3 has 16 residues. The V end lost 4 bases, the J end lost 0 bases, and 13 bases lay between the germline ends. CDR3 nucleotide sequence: TGTGCCAGCAGCTCCGGACACATATCCTCTGGAAACACCATATATTTT. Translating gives CASSSGHISSGNTIYF.

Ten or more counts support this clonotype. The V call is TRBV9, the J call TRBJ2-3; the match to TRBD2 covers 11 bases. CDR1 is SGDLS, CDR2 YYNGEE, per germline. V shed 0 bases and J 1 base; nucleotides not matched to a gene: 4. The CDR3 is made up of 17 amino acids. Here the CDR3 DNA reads TGTGCCAGCAGCGTAGGACCGGGACTAGCGGGCACAGATACGCAGTATTTT. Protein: CASSVGPGLAGTDTQYF.

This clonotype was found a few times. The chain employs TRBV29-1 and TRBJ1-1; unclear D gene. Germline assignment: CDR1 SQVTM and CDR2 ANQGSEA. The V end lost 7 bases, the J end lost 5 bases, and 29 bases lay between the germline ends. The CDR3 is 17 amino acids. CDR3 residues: CSARWSSGEAGRTEAFF. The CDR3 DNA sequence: TGCAGCGCCCGATGGTCGTCAGGAGAGGCCGGTCGGACTGAAGCTTTCTTT.

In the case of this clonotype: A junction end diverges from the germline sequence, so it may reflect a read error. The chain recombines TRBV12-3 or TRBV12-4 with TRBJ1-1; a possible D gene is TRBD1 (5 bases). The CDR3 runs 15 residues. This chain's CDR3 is CTSSLVGDGNTEAFF. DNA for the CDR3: TGTACCAGCAGTTTAGTAGGGGACGGAAACACTGAAGCTTTCTTT.

The CDR3 DNA follows: TGTGCCAGCTCACCAACTAGCTGGGACAATGAGCAGTTCTTC. Amino acid sequence: CASSPTSWDNEQFF. The V gene is TRBV18, the J gene TRBJ2-1; tentative D call: TRBD2 (6 bases). Trimming removed 2 bases at V and 5 bases at J, with 10 bases between. Per germline, CDR1 KGHSH and CDR2 LQKENI. This CDR3 is built from 14 residues. Filled out from reference TRBV18 and TRBJ2-1, the complete variable domain reads NAGVMQNPRHLVRRRGQEARLRCSPMKGHSHVYWYRQLPEEGLKFMVYLQKENIIDESGMPKERFSAEFPKEGPSILRIQQVVRGDSAAYFCASSPTSWDNEQFFGPGTRLTVL.

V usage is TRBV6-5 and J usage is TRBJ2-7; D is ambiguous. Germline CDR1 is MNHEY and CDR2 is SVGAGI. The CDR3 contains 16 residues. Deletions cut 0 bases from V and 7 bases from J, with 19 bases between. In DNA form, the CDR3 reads TGTGCCAGCAGTTACTCGGGTACCTCAGGCTCGGAAGAGCAGTACTTC. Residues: CASSYSGTSGSEEQYF.

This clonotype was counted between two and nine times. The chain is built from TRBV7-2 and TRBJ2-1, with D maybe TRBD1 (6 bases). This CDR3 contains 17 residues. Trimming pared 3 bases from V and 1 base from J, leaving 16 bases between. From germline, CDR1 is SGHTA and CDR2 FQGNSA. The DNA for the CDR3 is TGTGCCAGCAGCTTTACACAGGGAACTCTGTCCTACAATGAGCAGTTCTTC. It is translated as CASSFTQGTLSYNEQFF.